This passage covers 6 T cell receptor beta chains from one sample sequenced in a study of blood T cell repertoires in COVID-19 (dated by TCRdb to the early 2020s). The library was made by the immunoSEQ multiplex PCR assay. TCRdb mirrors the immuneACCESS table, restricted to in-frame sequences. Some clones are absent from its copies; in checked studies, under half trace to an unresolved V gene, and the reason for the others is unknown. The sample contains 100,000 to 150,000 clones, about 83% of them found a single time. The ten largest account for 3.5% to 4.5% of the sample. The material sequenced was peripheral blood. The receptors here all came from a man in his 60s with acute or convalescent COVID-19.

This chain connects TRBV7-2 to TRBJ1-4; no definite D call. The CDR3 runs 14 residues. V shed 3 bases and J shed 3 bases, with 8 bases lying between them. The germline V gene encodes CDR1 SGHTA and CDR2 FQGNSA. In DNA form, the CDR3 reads TGTGCCAGCAGCTTTGACAACTCTAATGAAAAACTGTTTTTT. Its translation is CASSFDNSNEKLFF.

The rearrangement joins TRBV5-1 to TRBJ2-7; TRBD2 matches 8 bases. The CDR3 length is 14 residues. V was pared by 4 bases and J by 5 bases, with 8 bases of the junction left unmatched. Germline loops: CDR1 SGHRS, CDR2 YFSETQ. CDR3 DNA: TGCGCCAGCAGCATGGGACTAGGAAGTGACGAGCAGTACTTC. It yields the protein CASSMGLGSDEQYF.

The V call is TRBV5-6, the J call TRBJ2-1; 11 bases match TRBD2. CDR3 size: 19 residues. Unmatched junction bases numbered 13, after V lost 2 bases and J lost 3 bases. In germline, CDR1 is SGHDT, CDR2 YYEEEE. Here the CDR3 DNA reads TGTGCCAGCAGCTTTCATGGGACTAGCGGACCGACACACTACAATGAGCAGTTCTTC. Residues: CASSFHGTSGPTHYNEQFF.

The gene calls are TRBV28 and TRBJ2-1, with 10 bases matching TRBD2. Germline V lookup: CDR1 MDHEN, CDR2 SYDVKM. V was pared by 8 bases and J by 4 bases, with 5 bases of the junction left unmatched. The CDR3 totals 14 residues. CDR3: CASRLAGVYNEQFF. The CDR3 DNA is TGTGCCAGCCGGCTAGCGGGGGTATACAATGAGCAGTTCTTC.

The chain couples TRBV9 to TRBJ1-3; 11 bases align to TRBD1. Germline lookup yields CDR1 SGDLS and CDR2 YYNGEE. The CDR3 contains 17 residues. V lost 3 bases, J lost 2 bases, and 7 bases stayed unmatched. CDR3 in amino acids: CASSGTGGVGPGNTIYF. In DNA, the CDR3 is TGTGCCAGCAGCGGGACAGGGGGCGTGGGTCCTGGAAACACCATATATTTT. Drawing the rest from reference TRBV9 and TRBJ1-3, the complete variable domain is DSGVTQTPKHLITATGQRVTLRCSPRSGDLSVYWYQQSLDQGLQFLIQYYNGEERAKGNILERFSAQQFPDLHSELNLSSLELGDSALYFCASSGTGGVGPGNTIYFGEGSWLTVV.

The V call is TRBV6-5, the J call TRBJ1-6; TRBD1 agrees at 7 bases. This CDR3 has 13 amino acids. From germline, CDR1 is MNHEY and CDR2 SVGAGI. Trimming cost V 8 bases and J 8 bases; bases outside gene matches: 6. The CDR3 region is CASCDRVDSPLHF. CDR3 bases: TGTGCCAGCTGCGACAGGGTTGATTCACCCCTCCACTTT.